This T cell receptor (beta chain) was profiled in a study of cytomegalovirus exposure and HLA in healthy donors. Points on this clone: Its antigen is still unknown.

V was clipped by 7 bases and J by 2 bases; unmatched bases: 17. The CDR3 sequence is 18 residues long. The V gene's germline CDR1 is MDHEN and CDR2 SYDVKM. Study results and caveats: Later on, an analysis found that several of the most significant clusters appeared to be linked to common viral pathogens, which included parvovirus B19. Presence/absence analyses assumed roughly uniform sequencing depth across donors, which may not hold.

Primers for the PCR totalled 60 Vbeta and 13 Jbeta. Produced via immunoSEQ multiplex PCR; TCRdb's table is partial and in-frame only. The sample lists about 94,000 clones; 70% to 80% were seen once. Source material: PBMCs. This TCR was sampled from a man aged 25 to 45 in good health and CMV-seropositive. This chain connects TRBV28 to TRBJ2-7; TRBD2 agrees at 10 bases. The CDR3 here is CASKTMGLAPGRAYEQYF. DNA for the CDR3: TGTGCCAGCAAGACTATGGGACTAGCGCCGGGGCGGGCCTACGAGCAGTACTTC.